Sequencing of this TCR beta chain was carried out in a study of beta chain features in type 1 diabetes. The overall study: When patients were set against healthy donors, age, gender and cell yields were similar.

The CDR3 is made up of 15 amino acids. The V gene's germline CDR1 is MGHDK and CDR2 SYGVNS. The J segment lost 4 bases and the V segment lost 6 bases, leaving 8 bases of the junction unmatched. As every portion of the isolated RNA was reverse transcribed, the sequencing read expressed TCRB transcripts. Sequenced by immunoSEQ multiplex PCR; TCRdb stores in-frame clones only, minus some. The table lists 150,000 to 190,000 clones, around 8.5% of them singletons, with about 0.6% in the top ten. The sample taken for sequencing was central memory CD4+ T cells from blood. The TCR sequence derives from a man between 18 and 35 years old in good health. The chain recombines TRBV25-1 with TRBJ1-4, with 7 positions matching TRBD1. This CDR3 reads CASREKTGSNEKLFF. CDR3 DNA sequence: TGTGCCAGCAGGGAGAAGACAGGGAGTAATGAAAAACTGTTTTTT.